Described below is a single T cell receptor beta chain sequence and its context. Its antigen is unidentified. Here immunoSEQ multiplex PCR was the method, and the copy in TCRdb shows in-frame clones only, minus some. The sample shows some 65,000 clones, roughly 87% of them seen only once. Germline values: CDR1 LGHNA, CDR2 YNFKEQ. The junction had 4 bases not matched to a gene; V was cut back by 4 bases and J by 5 bases. This CDR3 has 15 amino acids. The entry originates in a study of OX40 agonist ivuxolimab in advanced cancers. Study context: Every 2 weeks, ivuxolimab was infused into the patients intravenously at between 0.01 and 10 mg/kg. Eligibility rules accepted prior anti-PD-1, anti-PD-L1 or anti-CTLA-4 therapy, and over 35% had some. Study-wide results and limits: Expanded clones tended on average to be more numerous among CD8+ T cells than CD4+.

The TCR was taken from an adult with an advanced solid tumor such as melanoma, head and neck, liver or kidney cancer. J is TRBJ2-7 and V is TRBV4-2, with 14 bases fitting TRBD2. The source material was CD4+ or CD8+ T cells sorted from blood, sampled in a trial of the OX40 agonist ivuxolimab. The CDR3 DNA reads as TGTGCCAGCAGCCTGGGACTAGCGGGGGTGAACGAGCAGTACTTC. Protein product: CASSLGLAGVNEQYF.